Sequencing of this T cell receptor beta chain was carried out in a study of cytomegalovirus exposure and HLA in healthy donors. Whereas donors were nominally healthy upon sampling, unrecorded immune exposures were probable. There are 11 residues in the CDR3. CDR1 is SQVTM and CDR2 is ANQGSEA in the germline V gene. Trimming took off 8 bases at V and 12 bases at J, with 17 bases between the two ends. Whole-study findings and limits: Presence/absence analysis assumed near-uniform sequencing depth across donors.

To note about this clone: The target antigen is unknown.

Use of 60 Vbeta and 13 Jbeta primers characterized the PCR. Only in-frame clones appear in the TCRdb table, and some are missing; sequencing was by immunoSEQ multiplex PCR. The sample carries fewer than 150,000 clones, around 77% recorded once. The TCR comes from a man in his thirties or forties in good health and CMV-seronegative. The chain is built from TRBV29-1 and TRBJ2-1, with D uncertain. What was sequenced was PBMCs. The chain's CDR3 is CSSLDDTRQFF. The CDR3 nucleotides are TGCAGCTCCCTAGACGATACTCGGCAGTTCTTC.